This T cell receptor (beta chain) emerged from a study of T-cell memory formation after mild COVID-19. TCRdb ran MiXCR on the 5' RACE reads and lists one entry per CDR3 protein. The table has about 280,000 distinct CDR3 sequences, around 8% seen once. The CDR3 sequence is 15 residues long. V dropped 1 base and J dropped 4; count of bases not matched to a gene: 5. CDR1 is SGHTA and CDR2 is FQGNSA in the germline V gene. The chain combines TRBV7-2 with TRBJ2-5; 8 nucleotides match TRBD2. The clonotype was recovered from a young man who had mild COVID-19 (a few samples of this study predate the infection). Cell type and time point are not known. The source material was PBMCs or a T cell subset sorted from them (not recorded which). The CDR3 sequence: CASSLVGGVGETQYF. In nucleotides, the CDR3 is TGTGCCAGCAGCTTAGTCGGGGGGGTAGGAGAGACCCAGTACTTC.